The 21 T cell receptor beta chains below all came from one sample that was sequenced in a study of T-cell memory formation after mild COVID-19. Via MiXCR, TCRdb re-called the 5' RACE reads, giving one row per CDR3 protein. Here the sample spans some 260,000 distinct CDR3 sequences, around 15% being singletons. Sequenced: PBMCs or a T cell subset sorted from them (not recorded which). Receptors originate from a man between 18 and 35 years old who had mild COVID-19 (a few samples of this study predate the infection). Cell type and time point are not known.

The rearrangement links TRBV25-1 to TRBJ2-3, with D perhaps matching TRBD1 (8 bases). The V end lost 3 bases, the J end lost 8 bases, and 15 bases lay between the germline ends. The CDR3 spans 14 residues. Germline-derived CDR1 and CDR2 are MGHDK and SYGVNS. The CDR3: CASSDPGGQVTQYF. The CDR3 bases are TGTGCCAGCAGTGACCCGGGGGGACAGGTTACGCAGTATTTT.

This clonotype has more than one count but fewer than ten. The CDR3 nucleotides are TGTGCCAGCAGTCGCGACGGACAGATCACTGAAGCTTTCTTT. Translating it yields CASSRDGQITEAFF. The V gene is TRBV6-2 or TRBV6-3, the J gene TRBJ1-1, with TRBD1 as a possible D gene (6 bases). V lost 5 bases, J lost 4 bases, and 14 bases lay in between. CDR1 MNHEY and CDR2 SVGEGT come from the germline V gene. The CDR3 runs 14 residues.

The chain has TRBV18 and TRBJ2-5; D not resolved. The germline V gene encodes CDR1 KGHSH and CDR2 LQKENI. V was cut by 1 base and J by 2 bases, with 11 bases left in between. The CDR3 sequence is 15 residues long. CDR3 sequence (DNA): TGTGCCAGCTCACCACGGTTAGGAACACAAGAGACCCAGTACTTC. This encodes CASSPRLGTQETQYF. Looking up the rest from reference TRBV18 and TRBJ2-5 gives the full variable domain: NAGVMQNPRHLVRRRGQEARLRCSPMKGHSHVYWYRQLPEEGLKFMVYLQKENIIDESGMPKERFSAEFPKEGPSILRIQQVVRGDSAAYFCASSPRLGTQETQYFGPGTRLLVL.

This rearrangement joins TRBV25-1 to TRBJ2-7, with 8 bases that match TRBD1. The germline gives CDR1 MGHDK, CDR2 SYGVNS. This CDR3 has 12 amino acids. V lost 6 bases, J lost 6 bases, and 4 bases stayed unmatched. The CDR3 spells CASSDRGGEQYV. The CDR3 DNA reads TGTGCCAGCAGCGACAGGGGCGGCGAGCAGTACGTC.

The chain couples TRBV27 to TRBJ2-3; the match to TRBD2 covers 10 bases. The V and J ends lost 3 bases and 1 base, in that order; junction bases with no gene match: 4. The CDR3 contains 16 residues. CDR1 is MNHEY and CDR2 is SMNVEV in the germline V gene (reference sequence). CDR3 in DNA: TGTGCCAGCAGTTTCGGTAGCGGGGGGCGCACAGATACGCAGTATTTT. Translated, it gives CASSFGSGGRTDTQYF.

J is TRBJ2-7 and V is TRBV2, with D perhaps TRBD2 (5 bases). Trimming took 7 bases from V and 4 from J, leaving 14 bases between them. Germline values: CDR1 SNHLY, CDR2 FYNNEI. The CDR3 consists of 13 residues. The CDR3 is CASIPGPGYEQYF. The CDR3 bases are TGTGCCAGCATCCCAGGCCCGGGATACGAGCAGTACTTC.

The V and J genes are TRBV6-5 and TRBJ2-3; D is possibly TRBD2 (6 bases). Germline CDR1 and CDR2: MNHEY and SVGAGI. V was shortened by 6 bases and J by 4 bases, with 17 bases between the two germline ends. The CDR3 loop spans 15 amino acids. The CDR3 spells CASSNSGGVPDTQYF. As DNA, the CDR3 is TGTGCCAGCAGCAACTCGGGCGGGGTGCCAGATACGCAGTATTTT.

This CDR3 reads CASSQRFNEKLFF. The CDR3 region has the DNA TGTGCCAGCAGCCAACGCTTTAATGAAAAACTGTTTTTT. The gene calls are TRBV3-1 and TRBJ1-4, with D uncertain. Germline V gene data show CDR1 as LGHDT and CDR2 as YNNKEL (reference sequence). The length of the CDR3 is 13 residues. V was pared by 2 bases and J by 4 bases, with 5 bases between.

This clonotype was seen a handful of times. The chain employs TRBV10-2 and TRBJ1-1, with unresolved D. Per the germline V gene, CDR1 is WSHSY and CDR2 is SAAADI. The CDR3 sequence is 14 residues long. V lost 2 bases to trimming and J lost 3 bases, with 10 bases between them. CDR3 amino acids: CASSEAGVDTEAFF. The CDR3 region has the DNA TGCGCCAGCAGTGAGGCTGGGGTGGACACTGAAGCTTTCTTT.

This clonotype came up once. The genes are TRBV6-5 and TRBJ2-1, with a possible D match to TRBD1 (5 bases). V was shortened by 5 bases and J by 4 bases, with 12 bases between the two germline ends. CDR1 is MNHEY, CDR2 SVGAGI, per germline. The length of the CDR3 is 14 residues. The CDR3 DNA reads as TGTGCCAGCAGTCAAGACAGAAAGTACAATGAGCAGTTCTTC. It yields the protein CASSQDRKYNEQFF.

The chain uses TRBV12-3 or TRBV12-4 and TRBJ1-1; D gene ambiguous. This CDR3 is 14 amino acids long. Trimming removed 5 bases from V and 3 bases from J, with 13 bases in between. In nucleotides, the CDR3 is TGTGCCAGCAGTCTAACGTCTTGGGACACTGAAGCTTTCTTT. Its translation is CASSLTSWDTEAFF.

A few counts support this clonotype. The chain links TRBV24-1 to TRBJ1-5, with D uncertain. Trimming pared 7 bases from V and 2 bases from J, leaving 8 bases between. CDR1 and CDR2 (germline): KGHDR, SFDVKD. The CDR3 has 13 amino acids. Here the CDR3 reads CATSVDGNQPQHF. For the CDR3, the DNA is TGTGCCACCAGCGTGGACGGCAATCAGCCCCAGCATTTT.

The J gene is TRBJ2-1, the V gene TRBV10-3; TRBD1 is a possible D gene (6 bases). V lost 5 bases and J 4 bases, leaving 9 bases between the germline ends. The CDR3 is made up of 13 amino acids. In germline, CDR1 is ENHRY, CDR2 SYGVKD. This chain's CDR3 is CAISRGTYNEQFF. CDR3 sequence (DNA): TGTGCCATCAGTAGGGGGACATACAATGAGCAGTTCTTC.

This clonotype was recorded many times. The CDR3 loop reads CASSLHFRAGRVTYEQYV. The CDR3 DNA sequence: TGCGCCAGCAGTCTACACTTTCGAGCAGGGAGAGTAACCTACGAGCAGTACGTC. This chain links TRBV4-1 with TRBJ2-7, with D possibly being TRBD1 or TRBD2 (5 bases each). The V end lost 6 bases, the J end lost 2 bases, and 26 bases lay between the germline ends. Germline loops: CDR1 MGHRA, CDR2 YSYEKL. The CDR3 totals 18 residues.

This clonotype has a handful of counts. The V and J genes are TRBV28 and TRBJ2-7, with D unresolved. The CDR3 length is 13 residues. Trimming took off 2 bases at V and 8 bases at J, with 13 bases between the two ends. Germline loops: CDR1 MDHEN, CDR2 SYDVKM. The chain's CDR3 is CASSLKVVGKQYV. CDR3 DNA sequence: TGTGCCAGCAGTTTAAAAGTTGTTGGGAAGCAGTACGTC.

With respect to this clonotype: A junction end diverges from the germline sequence, so it may reflect a read error. The chain is built from TRBV19 and TRBJ1-5; no clear D. The CDR3 loop spans 17 amino acids. Per the germline V gene, CDR1 is LNHDA and CDR2 is SQIVND (reference sequence). The CDR3 DNA reads as TGTGCCAGTAGCGGGCTATTCGCGGTGTCCAGCAATCAGCCCCAGAATTTT. It yields the protein CASSGLFAVSSNQPQNF.

Only a few counts were recorded for this clonotype. The rearrangement joins TRBV7-9 to TRBJ1-6, with a tentative D call TRBD1 (6 bases). V lost 2 bases and J 6 bases, leaving 11 bases between the germline ends. There are 15 residues in the CDR3. Germline loops: CDR1 SEHNR, CDR2 FQNEAQ (reference sequence). Here the CDR3 reads CASSLIGGPNSPLHF. The CDR3 DNA reads as TGTGCCAGCAGCTTAATAGGGGGTCCTAATTCACCCCTCCACTTT.

V and J are TRBV20-1 and TRBJ1-1; D gene ambiguous. This CDR3 comprises 13 residues. Trimming shortened V by 6 bases and J by 4 bases, and 15 bases separated the two germline ends. Looked up from germline, CDR1 is DFQATT and CDR2 is SNEGSKA (reference sequence). CDR3: CSAAVMGFTEAFF. DNA for the CDR3: TGCAGTGCCGCTGTGATGGGGTTCACTGAAGCTTTCTTT.

Ten or more counts support this clonotype. The chain joins TRBV5-1 to TRBJ2-1; 9 nucleotides match TRBD2. The CDR3 loop spans 15 amino acids. The germline V gene encodes CDR1 SGHRS and CDR2 YFSETQ. V trimming: 9 bases; J trimming: 7 bases; junction bases outside the gene matches: 14. CDR3 protein: CATRPGSLAGNEQFF. The CDR3 nucleotides are TGCGCCACCCGACCGGGGAGCCTAGCGGGGAATGAGCAGTTCTTC. The full variable domain, completed using reference TRBV5-1 and TRBJ2-1, is KAGVTQTPRYLIKTRGQQVTLSCSPISGHRSVSWYQQTPGQGLQFLFEYFSETQRNKGNFPGRFSGRQFSNSRSEMNVSTLELGDSALYLCATRPGSLAGNEQFFGPGTRLTVL.

V gene TRBV7-2 combines with J gene TRBJ1-5; the D is unclear. Germline CDR1 SGHTA, CDR2 FQGNSA. CDR3 size: 13 residues. Trimming shortened V by 2 bases and J by 7 bases, and 9 bases separated the two germline ends. Here the CDR3 reads CASSLLNNQPQHF. The CDR3 coding sequence is TGTGCCAGCAGCTTACTCAACAACCAGCCCCAGCATTTT.

The gene calls are TRBV7-9 and TRBJ1-1; D is possibly TRBD1 (5 bases). This CDR3 has 15 amino acids. V was trimmed by 7 bases and J by 4 bases, leaving 19 bases between them. CDR1 is SEHNR, CDR2 FQNEAQ, per germline (reference sequence). CDR3: CASTLNSGEPTEAFF. The CDR3 nucleotides are TGTGCCAGCACCCTTAACTCGGGGGAACCCACTGAAGCTTTCTTT.